The entry below describes one T cell receptor beta chain. These data originate in a study of cytomegalovirus exposure and HLA in healthy donors. V lost 2 bases and J lost 0, with 11 bases in between. Germline-derived CDR1 and CDR2 are GTSNPN and SVGIG (reference sequence). The CDR3 is made up of 14 amino acids. The PCR contained 60 Vbeta and 13 Jbeta primers. Method: immunoSEQ multiplex PCR; TCRdb's copy keeps in-frame clones and lacks some. The sample shows 110,000 to 150,000 clones, more than 7.5% of them seen only once. The J gene is TRBJ2-7, the V gene TRBV30; D perhaps matches TRBD1 (7 bases). Sequencing was carried out using PBMCs. The sequence was collected from a man aged 50-59 years in good health and CMV-seronegative. The DNA of the CDR3 is TGTGCCTGGAGTAGGCAGGGGGGCTCCTACGAGCAGTACTTC. Translating gives CAWSRQGGSYEQYF.